The rows below give T cell receptor beta chains drawn from one sample of a study of T-cell memory formation after mild COVID-19. TCRdb reanalysed the 5' RACE reads using MiXCR and keeps one entry per CDR3 protein. The sample records around 300,000 distinct CDR3 sequences, about 13% being singletons. The sequencing input was PBMCs or a T cell subset sorted from them (not recorded which). These receptors originate from a man aged 18 to 30 who had mild COVID-19 (a few samples of this study predate the infection). Cell type and time point are not known. CDR3s include the opening cysteine and the closing phenylalanine or tryptophan. Each record gives: J gene, clone size, D gene, V gene, CDR3 protein, CDR3 DNA. D genes are given only for firm matches. Rows may omit the clone size; those that give it use once, few, many or a size class.

TRBJ2-3 | many | TRBD2 | TRBV20-1 | CSARGDLAGGLPDTQYF | TGCAGTGCTAGAGGGGATCTAGCGGGGGGGCTTCCAGATACGCAGTATTTT
TRBJ2-3 | many | . | TRBV20-1 | CSARTPYVSTDTQYF | TGCAGTGCTAGGACTCCTTATGTGAGCACAGATACGCAGTATTTT
TRBJ2-2 | few | TRBD1 | TRBV29-1 | CSGTQGASGELFF | TGCAGCGGCACACAGGGGGCCTCCGGGGAGCTGTTTTTT
TRBJ2-2 | many | . | TRBV21-1 | CASSTRDRGATGELFF | TGTGCCAGCAGCACCAGGGACAGGGGGGCCACCGGGGAGCTGTTTTTT
TRBJ1-2 | few | . | TRBV7-2 | CASSLRGEGGYTF | TGTGCCAGCAGCTTGAGGGGCGAGGGTGGCTACACCTTC
TRBJ1-2 | . | . | TRBV18 | CASSPAVTNYGYTF | TGTGCCAGCTCACCGGCAGTTACGAACTATGGCTACACCTTC
TRBJ2-1 | few | . | TRBV6-2/TRBV6-3 | CASSSPVGGPGDEQFF | TGTGCCAGCAGTTCCCCTGTGGGGGGTCCCGGGGATGAGCAGTTCTTC
TRBJ2-4 | few | TRBD1 | TRBV28 | CASSFGQGNIQYF | TGTGCCAGCAGTTTCGGACAGGGAAACATTCAGTACTTC
TRBJ2-1 | . | . | TRBV14 | CASSRERGAEQFF | TGTGCCAGCAGCCGGGAGAGGGGGGCTGAGCAGTTCTTC
TRBJ1-3 | . | . | TRBV12-3/TRBV12-4 | CASRKELSGNTIYF | TGTGCCAGCAGAAAGGAGCTCTCTGGAAACACCATATATTTT
TRBJ2-7 | . | . | TRBV11-2 | CASSLEAGLNYEQYF | TGTGCCAGCAGCTTAGAAGCGGGCCTCAACTACGAGCAGTACTTC
TRBJ2-6 | few | TRBD1 | TRBV4-1 | CASSSWQGAAGANVLTF | TGCGCCAGCAGCTCGTGGCAGGGGGCGGCTGGGGCCAACGTCCTGACTTTC
TRBJ2-7 | many | . | TRBV5-1 | CASSLGRIDEQYF | TGCGCCAGCAGCCTGGGTAGAATCGACGAGCAGTACTTC
TRBJ1-4 | few | . | TRBV7-7 | CASSPLTGPNEKLFF | TGTGCCAGCAGCCCTCTGACAGGACCTAATGAAAAACTGTTTTTT
TRBJ2-5 | few | . | TRBV5-1 | CASKDQETQYF | TGCGCCAGCAAGGACCAAGAGACCCAGTACTTC
TRBJ1-1 | few | . | TRBV10-3 | CATTQTGLGITEAFF | TGTGCCACGACTCAAACAGGGCTGGGAATAACTGAAGCTTTCTTT
TRBJ2-2 | . | . | TRBV29-1 | CSVGLGTANTGELFF | TGCAGCGTTGGTCTCGGGACCGCGAACACCGGGGAGCTGTTTTTT
TRBJ2-3 | . | TRBD2 | TRBV27 | CASSPYSGVTDTQYF | TGTGCCAGCAGTCCCTATAGCGGGGTCACAGATACGCAGTATTTT
TRBJ1-6 | few | TRBD1 | TRBV20-1 | CSARHGGQDGSYNSPLHF | TGCAGTGCTAGACACGGGGGACAGGACGGCTCCTATAATTCACCCCTCCACTTT
TRBJ2-1 | many | TRBD2 | TRBV6-2/TRBV6-3 | CAKTSGGISYNEQFF | TGTGCCAAGACTAGCGGGGGTATCTCCTACAATGAGCAGTTCTTC
TRBJ2-3 | . | . | TRBV5-1 | CASSLRYSFTDTQYF | TGCGCCAGCAGCTTGCGCTACAGCTTCACAGATACGCAGTATTTT
TRBJ1-1 | many | . | TRBV6-6 | CASSRKPYSTEAFF | TGTGCCAGCAGCCGAAAGCCCTACAGCACTGAAGCTTTCTTT
TRBJ2-1 | . | TRBD1 | TRBV2 | CASSDNPDRPLRVEQFF | TGTGCCAGCAGTGATAATCCGGACAGGCCGTTACGCGTCGAGCAGTTCTTC
TRBJ1-1 | few | TRBD1 | TRBV5-1 | CASSGGTDRVEAFF | TGCGCCAGCAGCGGCGGGACCGACAGGGTGGAGGCTTTCTTT
TRBJ2-1 | few | TRBD2 | TRBV7-6 | CASSLVSGLAVRSYNEQFF | TGTGCCAGCAGCTTAGTTAGCGGGCTAGCCGTACGCTCCTACAATGAGCAGTTCTTC
TRBJ2-2 | . | . | TRBV7-3 | CASSPGGGRTGELFF | TGTGCCAGCAGCCCGGGCGGTGGGCGCACCGGGGAGCTGTTTTTT
TRBJ2-3 | few | . | TRBV9 | CASSTPGSPADTQYF | TGTGCCAGCAGCACCCCTGGGTCTCCGGCGGATACGCAGTATTTT
TRBJ2-7 | . | . | TRBV7-9 | CASSLLFGDSYEQYF | TGTGCCAGCAGCTTACTGTTTGGAGACAGCTACGAGCAGTACTTC
TRBJ2-5 | . | . | TRBV12-5 | CASGLFPGRDSEKETQYF | TGTGCTAGTGGTTTGTTCCCGGGGCGTGACTCTGAGAAGGAGACCCAGTACTTC
TRBJ2-4 | . | . | TRBV6-4 | CASSDGGDGSIQYF | TGTGCCAGCAGTGACGGGGGAGATGGTAGCATTCAGTACTTC
TRBJ2-2 | few | . | TRBV6-2/TRBV6-3 | CASKGGSGELFF | TGTGCCAGCAAGGGCGGGTCCGGGGAGCTGTTTTTT
TRBJ2-7 | many | TRBD1 | TRBV6-5 | CASSYGTGALEQYF | TGTGCCAGCAGTTATGGGACAGGGGCCCTCGAGCAGTACTTC
TRBJ2-3 | many | . | TRBV4-1 | CASSQEANLKGTDTQYF | TGCGCCAGCAGCCAAGAGGCTAATCTTAAGGGCACAGATACGCAGTATTTT
TRBJ1-1 | few | . | TRBV6-5 | CASSGDTMGTEAFF | TGTGCCAGCAGTGGGGACACCATGGGGACTGAAGCTTTCTTT
TRBJ2-5 | few | TRBD2 | TRBV7-2 | CASSVSGRLAGGRETQYF | TGTGCCAGCAGCGTATCCGGCCGACTAGCGGGGGGGCGAGAGACCCAGTACTTC
TRBJ1-5 | . | TRBD1 | TRBV6-1 | CASSEFTGVKPQHF | TGTGCCAGCAGTGAATTCACAGGGGTGAAGCCCCAGCATTTT
TRBJ2-1 | once | . | TRBV4-3 | CASSQAAGPYNEQFF | TGCGCCAGCAGCCAAGCGGCAGGGCCATACAATGAGCAGTTCTTC
TRBJ2-3 | many | . | TRBV7-2 | CASSLARGRVDTQYF | TGTGCCAGCAGCTTAGCGCGTGGCAGGGTAGATACGCAGTATTTT
TRBJ1-2 | few | TRBD1 | TRBV6-1 | CASRDRYLNYGYTF | TGTGCCAGCAGGGACAGGTATCTCAACTATGGCTACACCTTC
TRBJ1-1 | few | . | TRBV11-2 | CASSSGRLMNTEAFF | TGTGCCAGCAGCTCCGGACGGCTCATGAACACTGAAGCTTTCTTT
TRBJ1-6 | few | . | TRBV6-1 | CASSDRTTGSHSPLHF | TGTGCCAGCAGTGATCGAACTACTGGGTCCCATTCACCCCTCCACTTT
TRBJ2-7 | . | . | TRBV27 | CASSFTSLYEQYF | TGTGCCAGCAGTTTTACGAGCCTCTACGAGCAGTACTTC
TRBJ2-1 | many | . | TRBV12-3/TRBV12-4 | CASSLSSVNEQFF | TGTGCCAGCAGTTTAAGCTCTGTTAATGAGCAGTTCTTC
TRBJ2-1 | . | TRBD1 | TRBV12-5 | CASGTDSYNEQFF | TGTGCTAGCGGGACAGACTCCTACAATGAGCAGTTCTTC
TRBJ2-5 | few | TRBD1 | TRBV27 | CASSLRGLFQETQYF | TGTGCCAGCAGTTTAAGGGGGCTTTTCCAAGAGACCCAGTACTTC
TRBJ1-3 | . | . | TRBV6-6 | CASSSLNRSGNTIYF | TGTGCCAGCAGCTCACTTAACCGCTCTGGAAACACCATATATTTT
TRBJ1-4 | . | TRBD1 | TRBV2 | CASSQSPGGNEKLFF | TGTGCCAGCAGTCAATCACCAGGGGGCAATGAAAAACTGTTTTTT
TRBJ2-1 | many | . | TRBV5-1 | CASSQRASNNEQFF | TGCGCCAGCAGCCAGAGGGCAAGCAACAATGAGCAGTTCTTC
TRBJ1-5 | . | . | TRBV19 | CASSKQNRNHNQPQHF | TGTGCCAGTAGTAAACAAAACAGGAATCACAATCAGCCCCAGCATTTT
TRBJ2-1 | many | TRBD1 | TRBV5-1 | CASSSTGVEGNEQFF | TGCGCCAGCAGCTCGACAGGGGTTGAGGGCAATGAGCAGTTCTTC
TRBJ2-3 | . | . | TRBV7-2 | CASSADLSTDTQYF | TGTGCCAGCAGCGCCGACCTAAGCACAGATACGCAGTATTTT
TRBJ2-5 | . | . | TRBV20-1 | CSARIRETQYF | TGCAGTGCTAGAATCCGGGAGACCCAGTACTTC
TRBJ2-5 | few | . | TRBV20-1 | CSARHPGTSFPETQYF | TGCAGTGCGCGCCACCCCGGCACCTCGTTCCCGGAGACCCAGTACTTC
TRBJ2-1 | few | TRBD2 | TRBV6-2/TRBV6-3 | CASRRRLAGNNNEQFF | TGTGCCAGCAGAAGGCGCCTAGCGGGGAATAACAATGAGCAGTTCTTC